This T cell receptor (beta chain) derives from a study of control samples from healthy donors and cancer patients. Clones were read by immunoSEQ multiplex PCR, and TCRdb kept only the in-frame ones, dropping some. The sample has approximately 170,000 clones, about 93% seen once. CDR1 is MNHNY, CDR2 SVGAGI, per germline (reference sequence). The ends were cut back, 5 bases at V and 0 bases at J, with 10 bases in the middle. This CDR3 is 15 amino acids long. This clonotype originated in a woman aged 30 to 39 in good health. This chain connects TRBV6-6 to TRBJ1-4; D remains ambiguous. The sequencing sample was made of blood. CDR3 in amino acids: CASSGDGSTNEKLFF. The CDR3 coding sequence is TGTGCCAGCAGTGGCGACGGCTCAACTAATGAAAAACTGTTTTTT.